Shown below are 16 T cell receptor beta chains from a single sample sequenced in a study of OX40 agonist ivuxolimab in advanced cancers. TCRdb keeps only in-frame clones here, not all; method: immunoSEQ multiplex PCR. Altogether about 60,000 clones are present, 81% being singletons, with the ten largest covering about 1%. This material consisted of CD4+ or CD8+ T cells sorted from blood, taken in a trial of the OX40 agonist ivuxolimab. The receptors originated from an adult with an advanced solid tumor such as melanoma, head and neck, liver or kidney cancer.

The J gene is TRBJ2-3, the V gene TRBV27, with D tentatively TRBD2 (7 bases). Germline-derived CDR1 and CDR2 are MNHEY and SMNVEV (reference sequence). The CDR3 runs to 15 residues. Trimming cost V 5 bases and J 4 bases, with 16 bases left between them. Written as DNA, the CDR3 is TGTGCCAGCAGTCCCACGGCGGGGGCTCCAGATACGCAGTATTTT. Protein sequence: CASSPTAGAPDTQYF.

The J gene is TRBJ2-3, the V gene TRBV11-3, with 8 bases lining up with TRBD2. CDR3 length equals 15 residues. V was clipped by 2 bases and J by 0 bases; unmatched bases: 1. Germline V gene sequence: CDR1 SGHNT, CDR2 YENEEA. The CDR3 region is CASSLRGGSTDTQYF. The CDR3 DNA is TGTGCCAGCAGCTTACGGGGGGGGAGCACAGATACGCAGTATTTT. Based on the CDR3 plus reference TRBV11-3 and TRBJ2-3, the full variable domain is EAGVVQSPRYKIIEKKQPVAFWCNPISGHNTLYWYLQNLGQGPELLIRYENEEAVDDSQLPKDRFSAERLKGVDSTLKIQPAELGDSAVYLCASSLRGGSTDTQYFGPGTRLTVL.

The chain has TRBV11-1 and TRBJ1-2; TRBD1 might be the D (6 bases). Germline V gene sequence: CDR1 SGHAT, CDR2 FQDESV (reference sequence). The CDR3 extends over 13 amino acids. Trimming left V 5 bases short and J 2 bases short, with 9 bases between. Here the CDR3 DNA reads TGTGCCAGCAGCAACGACAGGAACTATGGCTACACCTTC. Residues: CASSNDRNYGYTF.

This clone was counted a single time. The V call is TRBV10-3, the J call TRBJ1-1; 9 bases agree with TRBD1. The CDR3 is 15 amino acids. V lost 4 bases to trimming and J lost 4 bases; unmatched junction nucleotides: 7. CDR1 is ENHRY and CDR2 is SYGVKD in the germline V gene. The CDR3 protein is CAISGGTGLGTEAFF. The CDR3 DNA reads TGTGCCATCAGTGGCGGGACAGGGTTGGGCACTGAAGCTTTCTTT.

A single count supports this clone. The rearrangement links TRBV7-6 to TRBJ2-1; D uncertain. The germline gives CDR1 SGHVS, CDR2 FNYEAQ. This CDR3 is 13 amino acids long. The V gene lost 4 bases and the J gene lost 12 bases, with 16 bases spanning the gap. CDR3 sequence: CASSSPTLGSQFF. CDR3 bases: TGTGCCAGCAGCTCCCCTACGCTGGGTTCGCAGTTCTTC.

The DNA of the CDR3 is TGCGCCAGCAGCTTGGGAGGGATGGCCGGGGAGCTGTTTTTT. It specifies CASSLGGMAGELFF. The chain has TRBV5-1 and TRBJ2-2; possibly TRBD2 for D (5 bases). Trimming took 0 bases from V and 6 from J, leaving 9 bases between them. The CDR3 sequence is 14 residues long. The V gene's germline CDR1 is SGHRS and CDR2 YFSETQ.

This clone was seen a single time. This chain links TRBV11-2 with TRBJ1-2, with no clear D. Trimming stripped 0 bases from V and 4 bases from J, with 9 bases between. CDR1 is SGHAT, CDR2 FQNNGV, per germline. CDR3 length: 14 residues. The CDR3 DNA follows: TGTGCCAGCAGCTTAGAGGCCAGCACCTATGGCTACACCTTC. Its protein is CASSLEASTYGYTF.

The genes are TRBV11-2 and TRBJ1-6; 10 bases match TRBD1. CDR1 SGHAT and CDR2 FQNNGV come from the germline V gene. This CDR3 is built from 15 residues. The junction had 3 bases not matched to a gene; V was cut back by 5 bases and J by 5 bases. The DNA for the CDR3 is TGTGCCAGCAGCAAAGACAGGGGGCATAATTCACCCCTCCACTTT. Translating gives CASSKDRGHNSPLHF. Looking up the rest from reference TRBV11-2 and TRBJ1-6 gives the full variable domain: EAGVAQSPRYKIIEKRQSVAFWCNPISGHATLYWYQQILGQGPKLLIQFQNNGVVDDSQLPKDRFSAERLKGVDSTLKIQPAKLEDSAVYLCASSKDRGHNSPLHFGNGTRLTVT.

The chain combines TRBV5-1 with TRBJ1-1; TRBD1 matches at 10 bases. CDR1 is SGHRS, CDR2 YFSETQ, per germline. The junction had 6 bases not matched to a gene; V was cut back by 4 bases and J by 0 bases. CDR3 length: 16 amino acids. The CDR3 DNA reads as TGCGCCAGCAGCCCGCGGGACAGGGGTGTGAACACTGAAGCTTTCTTT. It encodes CASSPRDRGVNTEAFF.

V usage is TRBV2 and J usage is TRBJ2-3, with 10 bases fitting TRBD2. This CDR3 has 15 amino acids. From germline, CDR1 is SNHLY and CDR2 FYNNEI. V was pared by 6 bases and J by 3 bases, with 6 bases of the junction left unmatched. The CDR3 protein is CASRGTSGVTDTQYF. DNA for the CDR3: TGTGCCAGCAGGGGCACTAGCGGGGTTACAGATACGCAGTATTTT.

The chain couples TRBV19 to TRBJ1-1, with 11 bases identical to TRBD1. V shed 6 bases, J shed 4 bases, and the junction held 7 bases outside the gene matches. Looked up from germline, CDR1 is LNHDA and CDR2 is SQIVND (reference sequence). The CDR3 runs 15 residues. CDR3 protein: CASRADRGPGTEAFF. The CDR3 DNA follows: TGTGCCAGTAGGGCGGACAGGGGGCCGGGCACTGAAGCTTTCTTT.

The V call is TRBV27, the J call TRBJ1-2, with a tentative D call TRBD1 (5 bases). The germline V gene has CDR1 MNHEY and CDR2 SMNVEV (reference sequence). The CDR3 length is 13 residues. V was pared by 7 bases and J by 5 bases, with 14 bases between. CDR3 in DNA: TGTGCCAGCACTGGGGGTTTAGGTTATGGCTACACCTTC. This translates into CASTGGLGYGYTF.

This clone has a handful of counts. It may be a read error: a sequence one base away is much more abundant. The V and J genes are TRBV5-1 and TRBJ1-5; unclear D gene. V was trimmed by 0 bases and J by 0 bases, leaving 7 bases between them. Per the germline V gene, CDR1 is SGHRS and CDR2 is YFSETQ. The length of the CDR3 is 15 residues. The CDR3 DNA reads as TGCGCCAGCAGCTTGGCCGGGGATAGCAATCAGCCCCAGCATTTT. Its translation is CASSLAGDSNQPQHF.

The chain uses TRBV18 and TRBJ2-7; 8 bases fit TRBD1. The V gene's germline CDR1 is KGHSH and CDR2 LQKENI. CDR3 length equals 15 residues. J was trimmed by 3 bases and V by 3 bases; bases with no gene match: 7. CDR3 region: CASSPGQGSIYEQYF. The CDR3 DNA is TGTGCCAGCTCACCTGGACAGGGTTCGATCTACGAGCAGTACTTC.

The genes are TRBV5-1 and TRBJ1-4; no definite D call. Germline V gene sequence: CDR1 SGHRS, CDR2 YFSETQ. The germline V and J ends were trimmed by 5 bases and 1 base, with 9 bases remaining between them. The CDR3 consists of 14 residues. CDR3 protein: CASRTDGTNEKLFF. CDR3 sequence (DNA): TGCGCCAGCAGGACCGACGGAACTAATGAAAAACTGTTTTTT.

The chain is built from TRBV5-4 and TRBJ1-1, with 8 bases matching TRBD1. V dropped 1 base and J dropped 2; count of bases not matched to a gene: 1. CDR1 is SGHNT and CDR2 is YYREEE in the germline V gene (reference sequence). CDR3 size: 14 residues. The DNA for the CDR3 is TGTGCCAGCAGCTTGTCAGGGGGCAACACTGAAGCTTTCTTT. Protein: CASSLSGGNTEAFF.